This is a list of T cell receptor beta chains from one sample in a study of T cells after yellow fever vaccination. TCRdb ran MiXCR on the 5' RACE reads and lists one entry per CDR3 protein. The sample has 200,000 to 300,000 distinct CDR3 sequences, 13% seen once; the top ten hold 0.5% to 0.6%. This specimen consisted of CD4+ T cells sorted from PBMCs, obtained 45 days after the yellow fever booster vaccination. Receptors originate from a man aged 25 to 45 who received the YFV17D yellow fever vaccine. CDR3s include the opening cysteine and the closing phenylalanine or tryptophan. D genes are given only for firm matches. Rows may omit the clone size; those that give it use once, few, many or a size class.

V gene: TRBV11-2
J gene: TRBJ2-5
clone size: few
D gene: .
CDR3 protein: CASGRGGQETQYF
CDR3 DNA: TGTGCCAGCGGAAGGGGGGGCCAAGAGACCCAGTACTTC

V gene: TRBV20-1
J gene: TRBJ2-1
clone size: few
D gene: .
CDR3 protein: CSAQKGLDPQFF
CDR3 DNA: TGCAGTGCTCAAAAAGGACTGGACCCGCAGTTCTTC

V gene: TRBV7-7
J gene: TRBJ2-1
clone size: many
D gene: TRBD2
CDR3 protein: CASSPPGLAGGNEQFF
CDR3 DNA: TGTGCCAGCAGCCCGCCCGGCCTAGCGGGAGGCAATGAGCAGTTCTTC

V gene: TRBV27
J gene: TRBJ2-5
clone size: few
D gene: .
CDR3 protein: CASRGSSPGETQYF
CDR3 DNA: TGTGCCAGCAGGGGTAGTTCTCCAGGGGAGACCCAGTACTTC

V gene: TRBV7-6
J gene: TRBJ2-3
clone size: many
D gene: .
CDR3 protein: CASSLISDTQYF
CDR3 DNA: TGTGCCAGCAGCTTAATTTCGGATACGCAGTATTTT

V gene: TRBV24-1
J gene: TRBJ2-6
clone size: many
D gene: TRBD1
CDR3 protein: CATVGQGALSGANVLTF
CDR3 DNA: TGTGCCACCGTGGGACAGGGGGCCCTCTCTGGGGCCAACGTCCTGACTTTC

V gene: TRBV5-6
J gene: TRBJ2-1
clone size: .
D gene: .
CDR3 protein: CASSRGVAVYNEQFF
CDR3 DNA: TGTGCCAGCAGTAGGGGCGTCGCTGTTTACAATGAGCAGTTCTTC

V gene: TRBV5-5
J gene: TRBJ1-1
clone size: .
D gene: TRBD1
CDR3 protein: CASTESRGAEAFF
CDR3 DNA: TGTGCCAGCACCGAGTCCAGGGGGGCTGAAGCTTTCTTT

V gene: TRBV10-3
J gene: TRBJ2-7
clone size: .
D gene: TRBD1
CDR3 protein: CATDQGDSYEQYF
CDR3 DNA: TGTGCCACCGATCAGGGGGACAGCTACGAGCAGTACTTC

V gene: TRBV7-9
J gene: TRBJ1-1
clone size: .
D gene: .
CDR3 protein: CASSPPQGGDNTEAFF
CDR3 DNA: TGTGCCAGCAGCCCCCCTCAGGGAGGCGATAACACTGAAGCTTTCTTT

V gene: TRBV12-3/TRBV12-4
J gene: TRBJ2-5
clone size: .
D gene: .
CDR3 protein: CASSLNRLPQETQYF
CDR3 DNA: TGTGCCAGCAGTTTAAACCGGCTACCCCAAGAGACCCAGTACTTC

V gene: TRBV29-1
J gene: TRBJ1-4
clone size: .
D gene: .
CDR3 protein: CSALGWVQEKLFF
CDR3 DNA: TGCAGCGCTCTTGGGTGGGTGCAAGAAAAACTGTTTTTT

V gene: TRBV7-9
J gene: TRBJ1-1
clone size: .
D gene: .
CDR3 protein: CASSLGAGNTEAFF
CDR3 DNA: TGTGCCAGCAGCTTAGGCGCGGGGAACACTGAAGCTTTCTTT

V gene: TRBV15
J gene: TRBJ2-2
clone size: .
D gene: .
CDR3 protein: CATSRQAGELFF
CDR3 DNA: TGTGCCACCAGCAGACAGGCCGGGGAGCTGTTTTTT

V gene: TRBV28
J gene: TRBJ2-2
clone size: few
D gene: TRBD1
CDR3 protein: CAQGSWATGELFF
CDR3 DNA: TGTGCACAGGGGTCGTGGGCCACCGGGGAGCTGTTTTTT

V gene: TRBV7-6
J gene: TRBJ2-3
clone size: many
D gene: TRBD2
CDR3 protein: CASSLSSGRAFPQTQYF
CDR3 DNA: TGTGCCAGCAGCTTAAGTAGCGGGAGGGCCTTCCCCCAGACGCAGTATTTT

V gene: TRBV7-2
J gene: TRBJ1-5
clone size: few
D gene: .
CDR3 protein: CASSSSLNQPQHF
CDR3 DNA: TGTGCCAGCAGTTCCAGCCTAAATCAGCCCCAGCATTTT

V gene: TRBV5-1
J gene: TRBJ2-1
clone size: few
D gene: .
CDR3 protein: CASSRQSGVGWNEQFF
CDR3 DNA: TGCGCCAGCAGCCGCCAGTCGGGCGTAGGGTGGAATGAGCAGTTCTTC

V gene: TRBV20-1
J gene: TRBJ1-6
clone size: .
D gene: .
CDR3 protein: CSAPRGGGSAYNSPLHF
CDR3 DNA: TGCAGTGCCCCAAGGGGGGGGGGTTCGGCTTATAATTCACCCCTCCACTTT

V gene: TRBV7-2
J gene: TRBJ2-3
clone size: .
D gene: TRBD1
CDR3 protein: CASSLIGGGITDTQYF
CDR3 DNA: TGTGCCAGCAGCTTAATAGGGGGCGGAATCACAGATACGCAGTATTTT

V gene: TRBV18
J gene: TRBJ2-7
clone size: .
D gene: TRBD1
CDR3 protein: CASSPQDRVNEQYF
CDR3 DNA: TGTGCCAGCTCCCCCCAGGACAGGGTCAACGAGCAGTACTTC

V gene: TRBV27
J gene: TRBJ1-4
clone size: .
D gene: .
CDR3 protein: CASRRNEKLFF
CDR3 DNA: TGTGCCAGCAGGAGGAATGAAAAACTGTTTTTT

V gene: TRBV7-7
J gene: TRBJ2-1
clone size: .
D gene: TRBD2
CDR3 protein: CASSFGTSAYNEQFF
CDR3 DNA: TGTGCTAGCAGCTTCGGGACTAGCGCCTACAATGAGCAGTTCTTC

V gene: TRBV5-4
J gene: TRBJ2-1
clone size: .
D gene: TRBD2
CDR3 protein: CASSHPTSGSANEQFF
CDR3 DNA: TGTGCCAGCAGCCACCCCACTAGCGGGAGTGCCAATGAGCAGTTCTTC

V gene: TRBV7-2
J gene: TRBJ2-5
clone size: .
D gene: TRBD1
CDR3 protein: CASSLTRTGGRETQYF
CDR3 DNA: TGTGCCAGCAGCTTAACCCGGACAGGGGGGAGGGAGACCCAGTACTTC

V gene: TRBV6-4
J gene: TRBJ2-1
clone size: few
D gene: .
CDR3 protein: CASESYNEQFF
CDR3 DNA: TGTGCCAGCGAGAGCTACAATGAGCAGTTCTTC

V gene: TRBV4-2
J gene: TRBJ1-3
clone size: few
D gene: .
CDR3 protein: CASSQVVFADSGNTIYF
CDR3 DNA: TGTGCCAGCAGCCAAGTGGTATTCGCGGACTCTGGAAACACCATATATTTT

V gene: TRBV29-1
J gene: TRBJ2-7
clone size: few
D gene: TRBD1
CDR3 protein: CSFRDRAYEQYF
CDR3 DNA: TGCAGCTTCAGGGACAGGGCCTACGAGCAGTACTTC

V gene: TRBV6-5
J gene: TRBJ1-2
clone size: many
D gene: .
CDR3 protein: CASSYSFRNGDGYTF
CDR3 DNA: TGTGCCAGCAGTTACTCCTTCCGAAATGGCGATGGCTACACCTTC

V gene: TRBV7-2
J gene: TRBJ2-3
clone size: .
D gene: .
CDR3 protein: CASTQDRTSTDTQYF
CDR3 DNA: TGTGCCAGCACCCAGGATAGAACCAGCACAGATACGCAGTATTTT

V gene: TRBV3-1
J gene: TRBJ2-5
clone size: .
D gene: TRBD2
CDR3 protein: CAISPPLGGSYRETQYF
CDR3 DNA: TGTGCCATCAGCCCCCCCTTGGGCGGGAGTTATCGAGAGACCCAGTACTTC

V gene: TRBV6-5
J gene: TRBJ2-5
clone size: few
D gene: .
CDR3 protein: CASSYSRVTQETQYF
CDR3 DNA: TGTGCCAGCAGTTACTCGAGGGTAACCCAAGAGACCCAGTACTTC

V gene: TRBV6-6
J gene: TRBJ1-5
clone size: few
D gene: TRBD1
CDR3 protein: CASGTGDQPQHF
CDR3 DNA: TGTGCCAGCGGGACAGGGGATCAGCCCCAGCATTTT

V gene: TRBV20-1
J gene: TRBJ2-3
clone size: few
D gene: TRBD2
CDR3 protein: CSATGTTLTDTQYF
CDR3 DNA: TGCAGTGCTACCGGGACTACTCTCACAGATACGCAGTATTTT

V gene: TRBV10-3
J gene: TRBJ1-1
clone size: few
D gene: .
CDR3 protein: CAIARTDSTEAFF
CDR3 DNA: TGTGCCATCGCCCGGACAGACTCCACTGAAGCTTTCTTT

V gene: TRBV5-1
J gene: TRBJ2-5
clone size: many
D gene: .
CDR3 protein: CASSDPGQETQYF
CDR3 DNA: TGCGCCAGCAGTGATCCAGGACAAGAGACCCAGTACTTC

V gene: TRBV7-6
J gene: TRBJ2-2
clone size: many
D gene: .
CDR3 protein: CASSFGTPGELFF
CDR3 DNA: TGTGCCAGCAGCTTTGGGACGCCCGGGGAGCTGTTTTTT

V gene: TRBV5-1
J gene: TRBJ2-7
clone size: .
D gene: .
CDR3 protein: CASSLGSGHYEQYF
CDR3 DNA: TGCGCCAGCAGCTTGGGTTCGGGGCACTACGAGCAGTACTTC

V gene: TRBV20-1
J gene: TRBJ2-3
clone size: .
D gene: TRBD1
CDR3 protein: CSAGTGNTDTQYF
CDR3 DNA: TGCAGCGCGGGGACAGGGAACACAGATACGCAGTATTTT

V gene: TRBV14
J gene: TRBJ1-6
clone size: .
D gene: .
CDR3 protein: CASSQARGSPLHF
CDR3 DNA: TGTGCCAGCAGCCAAGCCCGCGGCTCACCCCTCCACTTT

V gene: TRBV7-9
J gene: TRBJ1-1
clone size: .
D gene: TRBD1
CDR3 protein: CASSEGQGANTEAFF
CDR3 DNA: TGTGCCAGCAGCGAAGGACAGGGGGCCAACACTGAAGCTTTCTTT

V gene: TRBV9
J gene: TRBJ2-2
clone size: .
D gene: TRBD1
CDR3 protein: CASSVGQGVTGELFF
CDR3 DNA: TGTGCCAGCAGCGTGGGACAGGGTGTCACCGGGGAGCTGTTTTTT

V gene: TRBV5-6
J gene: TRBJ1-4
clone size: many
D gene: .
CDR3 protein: CASSPDGLREKLFF
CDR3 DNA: TGTGCCAGCAGCCCGGACGGACTAAGGGAAAAACTGTTTTTT

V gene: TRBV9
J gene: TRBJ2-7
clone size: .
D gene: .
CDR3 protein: CASSFEPLPNEQYF
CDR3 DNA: TGTGCCAGCAGCTTCGAGCCACTCCCTAACGAGCAGTACTTC

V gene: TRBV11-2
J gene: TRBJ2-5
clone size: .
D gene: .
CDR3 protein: CASSFGVQETQYF
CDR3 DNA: TGTGCCAGCAGCTTCGGCGTACAAGAGACCCAGTACTTC

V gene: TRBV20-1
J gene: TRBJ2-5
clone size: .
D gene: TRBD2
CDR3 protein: CSAGAGGPKETQYF
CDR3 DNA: TGCAGTGCGGGAGCGGGAGGGCCGAAAGAGACCCAGTACTTC

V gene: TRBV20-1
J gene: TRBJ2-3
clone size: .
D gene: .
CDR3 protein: CSARRGGGANTQYF
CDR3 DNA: TGCAGTGCTAGGAGGGGGGGGGGCGCAAATACGCAGTATTTT

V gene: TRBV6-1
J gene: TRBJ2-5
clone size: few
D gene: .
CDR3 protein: CASSEDRIQETQYF
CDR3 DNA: TGTGCCAGCAGTGAGGACAGAATCCAAGAGACCCAGTACTTC

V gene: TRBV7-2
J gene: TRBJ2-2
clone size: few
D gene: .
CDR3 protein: CASSLEIGELFF
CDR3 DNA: TGTGCCAGCAGCTTAGAAATCGGGGAGCTGTTTTTT

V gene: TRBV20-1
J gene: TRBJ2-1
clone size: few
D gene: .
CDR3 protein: CSARGLSYNEQFF
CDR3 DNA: TGCAGTGCTAGAGGTCTCTCCTACAATGAGCAGTTCTTC

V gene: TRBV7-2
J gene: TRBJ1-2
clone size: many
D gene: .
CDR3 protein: CASSLRQLHGYTF
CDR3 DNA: TGTGCCAGCAGCTTGCGGCAGCTCCATGGCTACACCTTC

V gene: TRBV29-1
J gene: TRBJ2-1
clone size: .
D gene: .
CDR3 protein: CSVESGARYNEQFF
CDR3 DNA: TGCAGCGTTGAATCTGGAGCCCGTTACAATGAGCAGTTCTTC

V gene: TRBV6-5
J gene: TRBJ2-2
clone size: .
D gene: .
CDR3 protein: CASGRHGELFF
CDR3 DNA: TGTGCCAGCGGACGGCACGGGGAGCTGTTTTTT

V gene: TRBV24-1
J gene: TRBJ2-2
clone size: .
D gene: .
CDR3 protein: CATSDFGSGELFF
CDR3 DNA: TGTGCCACCAGTGATTTCGGCTCCGGGGAGCTGTTTTTT

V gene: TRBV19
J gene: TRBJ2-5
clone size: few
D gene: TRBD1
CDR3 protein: CASSMATGGSQETQYF
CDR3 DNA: TGTGCCAGTAGTATGGCAACAGGGGGTTCACAAGAGACCCAGTACTTC

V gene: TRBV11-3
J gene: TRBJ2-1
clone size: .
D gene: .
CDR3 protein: CASSFDNEQLF
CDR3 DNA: TGTGCCAGCAGCTTCGACAATGAGCAGTTATTC

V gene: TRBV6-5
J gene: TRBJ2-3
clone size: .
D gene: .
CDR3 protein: CTSIKGGRTDTQYF
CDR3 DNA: TGTACCAGCATTAAAGGAGGGCGGACAGATACGCAGTATTTT